The 17 T cell receptor beta chains below were found in one sample sequenced in a study of blood T cell repertoires in COVID-19. Repertoires were generated with immunoSEQ multiplex PCR, while TCRdb's copy carries only in-frame clones and drops some. Seen here are 200,000 to 250,000 clones, 84% observed once, and the top ten hold 2.3%. The sample comprised peripheral blood. Every receptor here comes from a woman in her sixties with acute or convalescent COVID-19.

This clone was seen a single time. This sequence joins TRBV6-5 and TRBJ1-1; TRBD1 matches at 7 bases. With V trimmed by 6 bases and J by 3 bases, 10 bases remained unmatched. This CDR3 is built from 15 residues. Germline CDR1 and CDR2: MNHEY and SVGAGI. CDR3 sequence reads: CASSVPQGYDTEAFF. CDR3 DNA sequence: TGTGCCAGCAGCGTACCACAGGGGTATGACACTGAAGCTTTCTTT.

The rearrangement joins TRBV19 to TRBJ1-5, with 9 bases lining up with TRBD1. The V gene end was trimmed by 2 bases and the J gene end by 6 bases; junction bases not matched to a gene: 8. The CDR3 spans 16 residues. Germline assignment: CDR1 LNHDA and CDR2 SQIVND (reference sequence). CDR3 DNA: TGTGCCAGTAGTATACCCCGGACAGGGGATGGTCAGCCCCAGCATTTT. It yields the protein CASSIPRTGDGQPQHF.

The rearrangement joins TRBV6-5 to TRBJ1-6, with a tentative D call TRBD1 (6 bases). The CDR3 spans 13 residues. CDR1 and CDR2 (germline): MNHEY, SVGAGI. V shed 6 bases and J shed 15 bases, with 18 bases lying between them. DNA for the CDR3: TGTGCCAGCAGCCTGGGGTCCGGGACACTCCTCCACTTT. Amino acid sequence: CASSLGSGTLLHF.

For this clone: At one end the junction does not follow the germline gene, possibly because of a read error. The rearrangement links TRBV7-7 to TRBJ2-5, with 10 bases fitting TRBD2. Germline CDR1 is SSHAT and CDR2 is FNYEAQ (reference sequence). The length of the CDR3 is 15 residues. The CDR3 loop reads CASSVSGGVQETQYF. The CDR3 DNA is TGTGCTAGCAGCGTCAGCGGGGGGGTTCAAGAGACCCAGTACTTC.

This chain connects TRBV5-1 to TRBJ1-1; tentatively, D is TRBD1 (6 bases). This CDR3 comprises 15 residues. CDR1 SGHRS and CDR2 YFSETQ come from the germline V gene. V gave up 0 bases and J gave up 1 base, with 10 bases separating them. CDR3 nucleotides: TGCGCCAGCAGCTTGGAGGGGGGGCCGAACACTGAAGCTTTCTTT. Protein sequence: CASSLEGGPNTEAFF.

This chain joins TRBV2 and TRBJ1-3; possible D gene TRBD1, 5 bases. CDR1 is SNHLY, CDR2 FYNNEI, per germline. This CDR3 is 15 amino acids long. Deletions cut 2 bases from V and 4 bases from J, with 12 bases between. Here the CDR3 reads CASSERRGRGNTIYF. CDR3 in DNA: TGTGCCAGCAGTGAACGGAGGGGTCGAGGAAACACCATATATTTT.

V usage is TRBV6-5 and J usage is TRBJ1-1, with 7 bases identical to TRBD1. The CDR3 extends over 15 amino acids. Germline CDR1 is MNHEY and CDR2 is SVGAGI. V gave up 5 bases and J gave up 1 base; unmatched junction bases: 7. CDR3 amino acids: CASSSRDSKNTEAFF. The CDR3 DNA reads TGTGCCAGCAGTAGCCGGGACAGCAAGAACACTGAAGCTTTCTTT.

This chain uses TRBV5-4 with TRBJ1-1, with 8 bases identical to TRBD1. This CDR3 region has 14 residues. From germline, CDR1 is SGHNT and CDR2 YYREEE (reference sequence). V was clipped by 4 bases and J by 5 bases; unmatched bases: 7. The CDR3 spells CASSPGQVRTEAFF. CDR3 bases: TGTGCCAGCAGCCCGGGACAGGTTAGGACTGAAGCTTTCTTT.

V usage is TRBV6-6 and J usage is TRBJ1-1, with TRBD1 identical over 9 bases. The CDR3 covers 14 residues. Trimming took 4 bases from V and 5 from J; bases not matched to a gene: 5. From germline, CDR1 is MNHNY and CDR2 SVGAGI (reference sequence). CDR3 loop: CASSSGQGTTEAFF. The CDR3 DNA reads TGTGCCAGCAGTTCAGGACAGGGGACGACTGAAGCTTTCTTT.

As regards this clone: The same CDR3 is also encoded by other DNA sequences in this sample. V usage is TRBV5-6 and J usage is TRBJ2-7; 9 bases are a match to TRBD1. CDR1 SGHDT and CDR2 YYEEEE come from the germline V gene. There are 13 residues in the CDR3. Germline trimming cut 4 bases from V and 2 bases from J; bases unmatched to any gene: 1. The DNA for the CDR3 is TGTGCCAGCAGCAGGGACAGGGCCTACGAGCAGTACTTC. Protein product: CASSRDRAYEQYF. The variable domain in full, completed from reference TRBV5-6 and TRBJ2-7, reads DAGVTQSPTHLIKTRGQQVTLRCSPKSGHDTVSWYQQALGQGPQFIFQYYEEEERQRGNFPDRFSGHQFPNYSSELNVNALLLGDSALYLCASSRDRAYEQYFGPGTRLTVT.

This chain uses TRBV4-1 with TRBJ1-4, with D possibly being TRBD1 (6 bases). In germline, CDR1 is MGHRA, CDR2 YSYEKL. V was pared by 0 bases and J by 11 bases, with 13 bases between. CDR3 length equals 14 residues. Here the CDR3 DNA reads TGCGCCAGCAGCCAAGATACAGGGATCCTCAAACTGTTTTTT. Encoded protein: CASSQDTGILKLFF.

The rearrangement joins TRBV30 to TRBJ2-7, with TRBD1 as a possible D gene (5 bases). The CDR3 runs 14 residues. Per the germline V gene, CDR1 is GTSNPN and CDR2 is SVGIG (reference sequence). The V end was cut by 5 bases, the J end by 2 bases, with 16 bases between. The CDR3 here is CAWGQGFSTYEQYF. The CDR3 DNA reads TGTGCCTGGGGCCAGGGCTTTAGCACCTACGAGCAGTACTTC.

J is TRBJ1-4 and V is TRBV5-1; D call uncertain. Trimming pared 4 bases from V and 0 bases from J, leaving 7 bases between. This CDR3 comprises 14 residues. Germline CDR1 and CDR2: SGHRS and YFSETQ. The CDR3 DNA is TGCGCCAGCAGCCCCGGGTCAACTAATGAAAAACTGTTTTTT. Translation gives CASSPGSTNEKLFF.

This chain links TRBV4-2 with TRBJ2-3; 11 bases are shared with TRBD2. The CDR3 spans 16 residues. Germline V CDR1 and CDR2: LGHNA, YNFKEQ. V trimming: 4 bases; J trimming: 1 base; junction bases outside the gene matches: 4. CDR3 sequence reads: CASSPLTSGGTDTQYF. As DNA, the CDR3 is TGTGCCAGCAGCCCCCTGACTAGCGGGGGCACAGATACGCAGTATTTT.

The CDR3 sequence is CASSLGGVADYEQYF. CDR3 in DNA: TGTGCCAGCAGCTTGGGAGGTGTAGCGGACTACGAGCAGTACTTC. This rearrangement joins TRBV5-6 to TRBJ2-7, with D possibly being TRBD2 (6 bases). The CDR3 runs 15 residues. With 0 bases removed from V and 3 bases from J, the gap between germline ends came to 13 bases. Per the germline V gene, CDR1 is SGHDT and CDR2 is YYEEEE.

The gene calls are TRBV27 and TRBJ2-1; TRBD2 aligns across 7 bases. Trimming removed 4 bases from V and 6 bases from J; junction bases left unmatched: 6. CDR1 is MNHEY, CDR2 SMNVEV, per germline (reference sequence). The CDR3 loop spans 14 amino acids. DNA for the CDR3: TGTGCCAGCAGTTCTTTGGGGGGGGGCAATGAGCAGTTCTTC. Translated: CASSSLGGGNEQFF.

The chain uses TRBV5-1 and TRBJ1-2, with D possibly matching TRBD1 (5 bases). V lost 3 bases and J 0 bases, leaving 12 bases between the germline ends. Germline-derived CDR1 and CDR2 are SGHRS and YFSETQ. CDR3 size: 15 residues. CDR3 sequence: CASSSGHSTNYGYTF. The CDR3 nucleotides are TGCGCCAGCAGCTCCGGACACTCAACTAACTATGGCTACACCTTC.